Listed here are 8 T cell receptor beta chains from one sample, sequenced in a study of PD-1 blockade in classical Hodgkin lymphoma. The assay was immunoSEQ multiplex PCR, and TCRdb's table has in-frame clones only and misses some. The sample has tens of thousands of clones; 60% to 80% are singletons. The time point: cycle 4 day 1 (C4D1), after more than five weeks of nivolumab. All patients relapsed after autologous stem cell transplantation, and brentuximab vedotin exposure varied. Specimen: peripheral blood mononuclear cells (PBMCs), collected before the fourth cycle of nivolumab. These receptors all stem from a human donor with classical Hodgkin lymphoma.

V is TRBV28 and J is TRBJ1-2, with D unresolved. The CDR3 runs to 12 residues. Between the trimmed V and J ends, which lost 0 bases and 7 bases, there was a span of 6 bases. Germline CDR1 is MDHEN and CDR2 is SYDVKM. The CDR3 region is CASSLWPGGYTF. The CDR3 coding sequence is TGTGCCAGCAGTTTATGGCCAGGTGGCTACACCTTC.

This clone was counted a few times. As DNA, the CDR3 is TGTGCCAGCAGCTTCCTCGTGGGATTGAACACTGAAGCTTTCTTT. This gives the protein CASSFLVGLNTEAFF. This chain joins TRBV7-9 and TRBJ1-1; D remains unclear. Looked up from germline, CDR1 is SEHNR and CDR2 is FQNEAQ (reference sequence). Deletions cut 3 bases from V and 0 bases from J, with 11 bases between. The CDR3 totals 15 residues.

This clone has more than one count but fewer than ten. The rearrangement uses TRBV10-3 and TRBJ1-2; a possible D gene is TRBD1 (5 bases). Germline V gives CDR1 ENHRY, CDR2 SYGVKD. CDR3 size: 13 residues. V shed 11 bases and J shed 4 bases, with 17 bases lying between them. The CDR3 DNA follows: TGTGCCGTACAGGTGAGGGACGGCTATGGCTACACCTTC. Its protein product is CAVQVRDGYGYTF.

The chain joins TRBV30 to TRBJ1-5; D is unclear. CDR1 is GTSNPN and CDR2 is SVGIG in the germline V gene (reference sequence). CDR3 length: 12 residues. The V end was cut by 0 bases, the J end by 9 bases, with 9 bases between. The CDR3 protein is CAWSVDFGPQHF. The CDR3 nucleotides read TGTGCCTGGAGTGTAGACTTCGGGCCCCAGCATTTT.

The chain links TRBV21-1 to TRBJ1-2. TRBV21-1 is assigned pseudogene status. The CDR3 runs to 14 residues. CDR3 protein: CASSKYGGDYGYTF. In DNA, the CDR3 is TGTGCCAGCAGCAAATATGGGGGAGACTATGGCTACACCTTC.

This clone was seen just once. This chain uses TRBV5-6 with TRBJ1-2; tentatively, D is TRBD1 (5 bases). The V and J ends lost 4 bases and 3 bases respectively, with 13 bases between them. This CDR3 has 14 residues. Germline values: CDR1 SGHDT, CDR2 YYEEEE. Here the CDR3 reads CASSTGTAHYGYTF. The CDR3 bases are TGTGCCAGCAGCACTGGGACGGCGCACTATGGCTACACCTTC.

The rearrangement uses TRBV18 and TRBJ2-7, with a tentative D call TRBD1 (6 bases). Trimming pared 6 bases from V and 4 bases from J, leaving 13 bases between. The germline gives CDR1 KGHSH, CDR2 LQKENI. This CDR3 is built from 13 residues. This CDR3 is CASSPIQGYEQYF. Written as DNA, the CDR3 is TGTGCCAGCTCTCCTATACAGGGATACGAGCAGTACTTC.

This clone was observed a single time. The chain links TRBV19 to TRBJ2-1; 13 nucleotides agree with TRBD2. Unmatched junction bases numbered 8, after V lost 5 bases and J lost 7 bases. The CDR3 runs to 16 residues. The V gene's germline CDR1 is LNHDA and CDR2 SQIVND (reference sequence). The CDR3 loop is CASSPTSGRPINEQFF. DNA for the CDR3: TGTGCCAGTAGTCCGACTAGCGGGAGGCCGATAAATGAGCAGTTCTTC.